Listed here are 25 T cell receptor beta chains from one sample, sequenced in a study of blood T cell repertoires in COVID-19. Repertoires were generated with immunoSEQ multiplex PCR, while TCRdb's copy carries only in-frame clones and drops some. The sample contains under 450,000 clones, roughly 86% of which appear only once. Sequencing input: peripheral blood. The source is a human donor with acute or convalescent COVID-19. The donor label of this sample is uncertain.

The chain combines TRBV5-1 with TRBJ2-3, with D perhaps TRBD1 (6 bases). This CDR3 contains 18 residues. V dropped 1 base and J dropped 2 bases, with 20 bases sitting between them. CDR1 is SGHRS and CDR2 is YFSETQ in the germline V gene. CDR3 protein: CASSLKVVTGRHTDTQYF. The CDR3 DNA is TGCGCCAGCAGCTTGAAGGTCGTGACAGGCCGTCACACAGATACGCAGTATTTT.

This sequence joins TRBV6-5 and TRBJ1-2; D is unresolved. Germline V CDR1 and CDR2: MNHEY, SVGAGI. CDR3 length: 14 amino acids. Between the trimmed V and J ends, which lost 6 bases and 8 bases, there was a span of 19 bases. CDR3 in amino acids: CASRPGGFGEGYTF. The CDR3, as DNA: TGTGCCAGCAGGCCCGGAGGGTTCGGAGAGGGCTACACCTTC.

The rearrangement joins TRBV7-2 to TRBJ2-1; 10 nucleotides line up with TRBD2. The CDR3 length is 17 residues. J was trimmed by 3 bases and V by 5 bases; bases with no gene match: 10. The V gene's germline CDR1 is SGHTA and CDR2 FQGNSA. The chain's CDR3 is CASSLLAGSLYYNEQFF. Here the CDR3 DNA reads TGTGCCAGCAGCCTACTAGCGGGGTCCTTATACTACAATGAGCAGTTCTTC. Full variable domain (missing parts from reference TRBV7-2 and TRBJ2-1): GAGVSQSPSNKVTEKGKDVELRCDPISGHTALYWYRQSLGQGLEFLIYFQGNSAPDKSGLPSDRFSAERTGGSVSTLTIQRTQQEDSAVYLCASSLLAGSLYYNEQFFGPGTRLTVL.

The chain employs TRBV2 and TRBJ2-5; 7 nucleotides agree with TRBD2. The CDR3 is 13 residues long. Germline loops: CDR1 SNHLY, CDR2 FYNNEI. Losses at the gene ends were 10 bases for V and 5 bases for J; bases not matched to a gene: 10. CDR3 sequence: CATLRGGLETQYF. In DNA, the CDR3 is TGTGCCACCCTACGGGGAGGGCTGGAGACCCAGTACTTC.

This clone was observed a handful of times. The chain combines TRBV2 with TRBJ1-5; TRBD1 agrees at 8 bases. This CDR3 comprises 15 residues. Germline V gene data show CDR1 as SNHLY and CDR2 as FYNNEI. The chain's CDR3 is CACQSRTGNNQPQHF. CDR3 nucleotides: TGTGCTTGCCAGAGTCGGACAGGGAACAATCAGCCCCAGCATTTT. The variable domain in full, with the rest retrieved from reference TRBV2 and TRBJ1-5, is EPEVTQTPSHQVTQMGQEVILRCVPISNHLYFYWYRQILGQKVEFLVSFYNNEISEKSEIFDDQFSVERPDGSNFTLKIRSTKLEDSAMYFCACQSRTGNNQPQHFGDGTRLSIL.

A few counts support this clone. The V and J genes are TRBV5-1 and TRBJ1-2; 9 bases align to TRBD1. Germline CDR1 reads SGHRS; CDR2 reads YFSETQ. V lost 0 bases and J lost 9; bases outside the gene matches: 9. The CDR3 sequence is 15 residues long. The CDR3 DNA follows: TGCGCCAGCAGCTTGGGGGACAGGGATGACTCGTGCTACACCTTC. Translated, it gives CASSLGDRDDSCYTF.

This rearrangement joins TRBV5-1 to TRBJ1-1; 7 bases line up with TRBD1. J lost 1 base, V lost 5 bases, and 8 bases had no gene match. Germline CDR1 is SGHRS and CDR2 is YFSETQ. The CDR3 runs 15 residues. CDR3 in amino acids: CASRGTVSRNTEAFF. The CDR3 bases are TGCGCCAGCAGGGGGACAGTTTCGAGGAACACTGAAGCTTTCTTT.

The chain links TRBV10-1 to TRBJ1-2, with D tentatively TRBD1 (6 bases). This CDR3 is 13 amino acids long. Germline values: CDR1 WNHNN, CDR2 SYGVQD (reference sequence). V lost 2 bases, J lost 8 bases, and 12 bases lay in between. In DNA form, the CDR3 reads TGCGCCAGCAGTGAGCTCCCAGGGGAGGGCTACACCTTC. This sequence encodes CASSELPGEGYTF.

As to this clone: Relative to the germline gene, one junction end is altered; a read error may explain this. The chain links TRBV28 to TRBJ1-2, with 9 bases matching TRBD1. The CDR3 is 18 residues long. Germline V CDR1 and CDR2: MDHEN, SYDVKM. The CDR3 DNA reads as TGTGCCAGCGGTTTGCTCCGGCAACAGGGGGCTAATGGCTATGGCTACACCTTC. It codes for CASGLLRQQGANGYGYTF.

This clone has more than one count but fewer than ten. J is TRBJ1-2 and V is TRBV5-6, with 9 bases lining up with TRBD1. V shed 2 bases, J shed 8 bases, and the junction held 7 bases outside the gene matches. The CDR3 has 14 residues. The germline CDR1 and CDR2 sequences are SGHDT and YYEEEE. CDR3 nucleotide sequence: TGTGCCAGCAGCTTACGGGACAGGGTTAGGGGCTACACCTTC. Translated: CASSLRDRVRGYTF.

This chain joins TRBV7-9 and TRBJ2-3, with D tentatively TRBD2 (6 bases). Germline lookup yields CDR1 SEHNR and CDR2 FQNEAQ (reference sequence). Trimming left V 1 base short and J 4 bases short, with 15 bases between. The CDR3 has 16 residues. CDR3 sequence (DNA): TGTGCCAGCAGCTTAGGCTGGGCGGGGACGGCAGATACGCAGTATTTT. It translates to CASSLGWAGTADTQYF. Looking up the rest from reference TRBV7-9 and TRBJ2-3 gives the full variable domain: DTGVSQNPRHKITKRGQNVTFRCDPISEHNRLYWYRQTLGQGPEFLTYFQNEAQLEKSRLLSDRFSAERPKGSFSTLEIQRTEQGDSAMYLCASSLGWAGTADTQYFGPGTRLTVL.

The CDR3 nucleotides are TGTGCCAGCAGCCAAGGCGGACACTCCTCGAACACTGAAGCTTTCTTT. The encoded protein is CASSQGGHSSNTEAFF. The chain is built from TRBV3-1 (or the pseudogene TRBV3-2) and TRBJ1-1; perhaps TRBD1 as D (5 bases). Trimming shortened V by 1 base and J by 1 base, and 13 bases separated the two germline ends. CDR3 length: 16 amino acids. The V gene's germline CDR1 is LGHDT and CDR2 YNNKEL (reference sequence).

The DNA of the CDR3 is TGTGCCAGCAGCTTGGGGAGCGGGAGGGCCCAGAATGAGCAGTTCTTC. It translates to CASSLGSGRAQNEQFF. V is TRBV7-6 and J is TRBJ2-1, with 10 bases aligning to TRBD2. CDR1 is SGHVS and CDR2 is FNYEAQ in the germline V gene. There are 16 residues in the CDR3. V was clipped by 3 bases and J by 7 bases; unmatched bases: 9.

This clone was observed a few times. J is TRBJ1-1 and V is TRBV11-2, with TRBD1 matching over 7 bases. The CDR3 runs 14 residues. With V trimmed by 5 bases and J by 1 base, 4 bases remained unmatched. Germline loops: CDR1 SGHAT, CDR2 FQNNGV. The CDR3 sequence is CASSKGQPNTEAFF. The CDR3 bases are TGTGCCAGCAGCAAGGGACAGCCGAACACTGAAGCTTTCTTT.

The CDR3 coding sequence is TGTGCCAGCAGATCCGGGACAGGGAACTATGGCTACACCTTC. Translating it yields CASRSGTGNYGYTF. V is TRBV28 and J is TRBJ1-2, with 9 bases matching TRBD1. The CDR3 covers 14 residues. Germline-derived CDR1 and CDR2 are MDHEN and SYDVKM. V gave up 6 bases and J gave up 2 bases; unmatched junction bases: 4.

V and J are TRBV6-1 and TRBJ1-1; D may be TRBD1 (5 bases). This CDR3 has 15 residues. Germline V gives CDR1 MNHNS, CDR2 SASEGT. Between the trimmed V and J ends, which lost 0 bases and 1 base, there was a span of 9 bases. CDR3 sequence: CASSEAQTANTEAFF. In DNA, the CDR3 is TGTGCCAGCAGTGAAGCGCAGACAGCGAACACTGAAGCTTTCTTT.

The chain joins TRBV24-1 to TRBJ1-5; D unresolved. The CDR3 loop spans 14 amino acids. Germline values: CDR1 KGHDR, CDR2 SFDVKD. V was shortened by 4 bases and J by 3 bases, with 9 bases between the two germline ends. The DNA of the CDR3 is TGTGCCACCAGTGAAAAACATTCCAATCAGCCCCAGCATTTT. Translating it yields CATSEKHSNQPQHF.

The chain uses TRBV18 and TRBJ1-5; no definite D call. The CDR3 spans 13 residues. In germline, CDR1 is KGHSH, CDR2 LQKENI. Trimming took off 4 bases at V and 8 bases at J, with 12 bases between the two ends. CDR3 DNA: TGTGCCAGCTCACTGTCCCGGGGTAAGCCCCAGCATTTT. Translating it yields CASSLSRGKPQHF.

A note on this clone: Mismatch with germline at one junction end may stem from a read error. The chain links TRBV11-2 to TRBJ2-5; 7 bases map to TRBD2. The CDR3 loop spans 15 amino acids. Germline V lookup: CDR1 SGHAT, CDR2 FQNNGV. The CDR3 DNA follows: TGTGCCAGTAGCTTAGATCTCAGCGGGGAAGAGACCCAGTACTTC. As protein: CASSLDLSGEETQYF.

Regarding this clone: Other DNA sequences in the sample encode the same CDR3. J is TRBJ2-7 and V is TRBV7-9; D possibly corresponds to TRBD1 (6 bases). Germline CDR1 and CDR2: SEHNR and FQNEAQ (reference sequence). The CDR3 runs 14 residues. The ends were cut back, 1 base at V and 2 bases at J, with 9 bases in the middle. CDR3 in amino acids: CASSLGGGTYEQYF. For the CDR3, the DNA is TGTGCCAGCAGCTTAGGAGGGGGAACCTACGAGCAGTACTTC. The full variable domain, its missing parts supplied by reference TRBV7-9 and TRBJ2-7, is DTGVSQNPRHKITKRGQNVTFRCDPISEHNRLYWYRQTLGQGPEFLTYFQNEAQLEKSRLLSDRFSAERPKGSFSTLEIQRTEQGDSAMYLCASSLGGGTYEQYFGPGTRLTVT.

The chain is built from TRBV10-3 and TRBJ1-1; 8 positions agree with TRBD1. CDR1 is ENHRY, CDR2 SYGVKD, per germline. The V and J ends lost 10 bases and 1 base, in that order; junction bases with no gene match: 11. This CDR3 has 15 amino acids. CDR3: CATSNTGGGNTEAFF. In nucleotides, the CDR3 is TGTGCCACATCAAATACAGGGGGGGGGAACACTGAAGCTTTCTTT.

The rearrangement links TRBV28 to TRBJ1-1; 7 bases map to TRBD1. Losses at the gene ends were 5 bases for V and 5 bases for J; bases not matched to a gene: 5. The germline V gene has CDR1 MDHEN and CDR2 SYDVKM. The CDR3 is 13 residues long. In DNA, the CDR3 is TGTGCCAGCAGTGAACAGGGGTGGACTGAAGCTTTCTTT. Encoded protein: CASSEQGWTEAFF.

CDR3 nucleotide sequence: TGCGCCAGCAGCTTTACTTACAGGGGTTACGAGCAGTACTTC. Residues: CASSFTYRGYEQYF. The V call is TRBV5-1, the J call TRBJ2-7; 7 bases match TRBD1. Germline values: CDR1 SGHRS, CDR2 YFSETQ. The CDR3 has 14 residues. V lost 2 bases to trimming and J lost 4 bases; unmatched junction nucleotides: 6.

This rearrangement joins TRBV15 to TRBJ1-5; unclear D gene. Germline values: CDR1 LNHNV, CDR2 YYDKDF (reference sequence). CDR3 size: 13 residues. Trimming stripped 1 base from V and 7 bases from J, with 8 bases between. The CDR3 DNA reads as TGTGCCACCAGCAGAGGGCCTTTCCAGCCCCAGCATTTT. This encodes CATSRGPFQPQHF.

The chain employs TRBV7-9 and TRBJ2-1; TRBD1 might be the D (6 bases). V lost 2 bases to trimming and J lost 5 bases, with 13 bases between them. This CDR3 has 15 residues. Germline V gene lookup returns CDR1 SEHNR and CDR2 FQNEAQ (reference sequence). Here the CDR3 reads CASSLYTGRHNEQFF. Here the CDR3 DNA reads TGTGCCAGCAGCTTATACACAGGGCGACACAATGAGCAGTTCTTC.